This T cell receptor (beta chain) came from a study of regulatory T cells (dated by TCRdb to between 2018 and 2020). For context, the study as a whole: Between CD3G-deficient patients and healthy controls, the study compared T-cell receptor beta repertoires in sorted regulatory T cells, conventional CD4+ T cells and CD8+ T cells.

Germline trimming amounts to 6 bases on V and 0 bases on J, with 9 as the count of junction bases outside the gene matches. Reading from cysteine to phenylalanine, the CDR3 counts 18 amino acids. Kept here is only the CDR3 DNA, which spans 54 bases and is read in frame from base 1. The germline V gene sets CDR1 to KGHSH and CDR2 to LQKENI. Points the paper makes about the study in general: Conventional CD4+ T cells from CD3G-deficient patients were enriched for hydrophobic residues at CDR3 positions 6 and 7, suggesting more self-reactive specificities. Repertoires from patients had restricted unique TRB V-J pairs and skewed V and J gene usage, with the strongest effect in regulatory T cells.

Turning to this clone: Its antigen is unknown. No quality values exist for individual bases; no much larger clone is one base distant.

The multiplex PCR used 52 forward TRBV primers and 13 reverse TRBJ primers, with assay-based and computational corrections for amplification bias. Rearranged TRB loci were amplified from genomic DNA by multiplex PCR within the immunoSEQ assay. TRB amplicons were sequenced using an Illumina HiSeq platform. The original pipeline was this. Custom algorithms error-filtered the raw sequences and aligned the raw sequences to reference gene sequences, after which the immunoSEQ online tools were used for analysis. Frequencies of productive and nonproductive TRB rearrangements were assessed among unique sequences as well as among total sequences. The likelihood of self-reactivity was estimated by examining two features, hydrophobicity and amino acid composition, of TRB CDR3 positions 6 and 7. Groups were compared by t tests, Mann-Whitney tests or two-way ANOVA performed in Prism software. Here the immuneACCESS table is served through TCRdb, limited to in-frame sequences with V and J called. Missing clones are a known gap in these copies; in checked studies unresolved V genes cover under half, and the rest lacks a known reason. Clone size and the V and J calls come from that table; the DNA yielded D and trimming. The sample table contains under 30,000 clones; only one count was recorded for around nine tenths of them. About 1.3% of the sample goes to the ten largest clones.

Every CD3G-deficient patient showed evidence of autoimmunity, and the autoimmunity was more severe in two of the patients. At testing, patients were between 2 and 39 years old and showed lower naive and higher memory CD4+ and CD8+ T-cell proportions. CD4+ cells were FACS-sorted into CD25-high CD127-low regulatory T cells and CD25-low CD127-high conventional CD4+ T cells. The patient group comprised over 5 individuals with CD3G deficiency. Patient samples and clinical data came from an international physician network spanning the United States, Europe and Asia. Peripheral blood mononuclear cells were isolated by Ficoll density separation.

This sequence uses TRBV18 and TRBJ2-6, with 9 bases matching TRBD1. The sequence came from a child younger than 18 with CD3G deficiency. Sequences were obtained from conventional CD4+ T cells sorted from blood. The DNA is TGTGCCAGCTCCGTCACCGGGACAGGGTCCTCTGGGGCCAACGTCCTGACTTTC. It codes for CASSVTGTGSSGANVLTF.